This T cell receptor beta chain was found in a study of CD8 T cells in Susac syndrome. The germline CDR1 and CDR2 sequences are DFQATT and SNEGSKA (reference sequence). Trimming took off 8 bases at V and 7 bases at J, with 14 bases between the two ends. The CDR3 runs 11 residues. Reverse transcription of about 0.5 to 1 ug RNA was carried out with random hexamers. Each CDR3 protein is one row after TCRdb ran MiXCR on the immunoSEQ multiplex PCR reads. The sample yields more than 55,000 distinct CDR3 sequences, just under 95% seen once. The sequence was obtained from a human donor in good health. V usage is TRBV20-1 and J usage is TRBJ1-2; D might be TRBD1 (5 bases). The specimen was CD8+ T cells from PBMCs. The CDR3 loop is CSSRVHPGYTF. In DNA, the CDR3 is TGCAGTTCCAGGGTGCACCCTGGCTACACCTTC.